Below are 13 T cell receptor beta chains sequenced from a single sample in a study of T cell responses to AZD1222 COVID-19 vaccine. TCRdb keeps only in-frame clones here, not all; method: immunoSEQ multiplex PCR. The table lists about 89,000 clones, about 86% of them singletons, with about 6% in the top ten. The source was peripheral blood, collected 28 days after the second AZD1222 dose. These receptors came from an adult who received the AZD1222 COVID-19 vaccine.

The J gene is TRBJ2-3, the V gene TRBV3-1 (or the pseudogene TRBV3-2); D could derive from TRBD1 or TRBD2 (6 bases each). The CDR3 length is 16 residues. In germline, CDR1 is LGHDT, CDR2 YNNKEL (reference sequence). V lost 0 bases, J lost 4 bases, and 14 bases lay in between. CDR3 DNA sequence: TGTGCCAGCAGCCAAGAAGGAGGGGGTCCCGCAGATACGCAGTATTTT. Translating gives CASSQEGGGPADTQYF.

V is TRBV7-2 and J is TRBJ2-5; D remains ambiguous. V was shortened by 2 bases and J by 7 bases, with 17 bases between the two germline ends. Looked up from germline, CDR1 is SGHTA and CDR2 is FQGNSA. The CDR3 contains 15 residues. This chain's CDR3 is CASSLRADPKWTQYF. As DNA, the CDR3 is TGTGCCAGCAGCTTAAGGGCGGACCCCAAGTGGACCCAGTACTTC.

The chain carries TRBV6-5 and TRBJ1-2, with D unresolved. The germline V gene encodes CDR1 MNHEY and CDR2 SVGAGI. The CDR3 loop spans 14 amino acids. The V end was cut by 7 bases, the J end by 2 bases, with 14 bases between. Here the CDR3 reads CASTPWPPNYGYTF. The DNA for the CDR3 is TGTGCCAGCACCCCATGGCCACCCAACTATGGCTACACCTTC.

The chain couples TRBV6-5 to TRBJ2-3; D gene uncertain. V shed 6 bases and J shed 2 bases, with 15 bases lying between them. The germline gives CDR1 MNHEY, CDR2 SVGAGI. The CDR3 contains 15 residues. The CDR3 is CASSWANLYTDTQYF. CDR3 nucleotide sequence: TGTGCCAGCAGCTGGGCGAACCTTTACACAGATACGCAGTATTTT.

Written as DNA, the CDR3 is TGTGCCATCCCGTCAGGGGGGACCGGGGAGCTGTTTTTT. Translation gives CAIPSGGTGELFF. This sequence joins TRBV12-3 or TRBV12-4 and TRBJ2-2; D is perhaps TRBD1 (7 bases). The CDR3 contains 13 residues. Trimming took off 10 bases at V and 5 bases at J, with 14 bases between the two ends.

The genes are TRBV4-2 and TRBJ1-2; D may be TRBD1 (5 bases). V was shortened by 2 bases and J by 0 bases, with 13 bases between the two germline ends. This CDR3 region has 16 residues. Germline V gives CDR1 LGHNA, CDR2 YNFKEQ. CDR3 protein: CASSQWRGEANYGYTF. In nucleotides, the CDR3 is TGTGCCAGCAGCCAATGGCGGGGCGAAGCTAACTATGGCTACACCTTC.

This sequence joins TRBV28 and TRBJ2-4; TRBD1 matches 8 bases. The germline gives CDR1 MDHEN, CDR2 SYDVKM. This CDR3 is built from 13 residues. Trimming at V came to 8 bases and at J to 3 bases, leaving 3 bases not matched to a gene. The CDR3 sequence: CASGQGVKNIQYF. Here the CDR3 DNA reads TGTGCCAGCGGACAGGGCGTCAAAAACATTCAGTACTTC.

V is TRBV5-8 and J is TRBJ2-3, with D possibly TRBD2 on 5 matching bases. Germline V lookup: CDR1 SGHTS, CDR2 YDEGEE. Trimming stripped 0 bases from V and 0 bases from J, with 11 bases between. CDR3 size: 16 residues. The CDR3 coding sequence is TGTGCCAGCAGCTTGGGGGAGCGGACTAGCACAGATACGCAGTATTTT. Its translation: CASSLGERTSTDTQYF.

This clone was seen a handful of times. Germline is not matched at one junction end, which may reflect a read error. V and J are TRBV27 and TRBJ2-7, with 7 bases matching TRBD1. The CDR3 sequence is 12 residues long. Germline assignment: CDR1 MNHEY and CDR2 SMNVEV (reference sequence). CDR3 region: CASSSSRQGWIF. CDR3 nucleotides: TGTGCCAGCAGTTCCTCCCGACAGGGATGGATTTTC.

The genes are TRBV7-8 and TRBJ2-2; 7 bases align to TRBD1. The germline gives CDR1 SGHVS, CDR2 FQNEAQ. The trim removed 5 bases at V and 2 bases at J, leaving 8 bases unmatched. The CDR3 extends over 16 amino acids. CDR3 sequence: CASSPWDRYNTGELFF. In DNA, the CDR3 is TGTGCCAGCAGCCCCTGGGACAGATATAACACCGGGGAGCTGTTTTTT.

The chain joins TRBV5-4 to TRBJ2-7, with 13 nucleotides matching TRBD2. Unmatched junction bases numbered 6, after V lost 2 bases and J lost 7 bases. CDR1 SGHNT and CDR2 YYREEE come from the germline V gene (reference sequence). CDR3 length: 15 amino acids. CDR3 sequence: CASSFGLAGAREQYF. CDR3 sequence (DNA): TGTGCCAGCAGCTTCGGACTAGCGGGAGCTCGAGAGCAGTACTTC.

The chain uses TRBV7-8 and TRBJ2-3; 7 bases align to TRBD1. The CDR3 contains 13 residues. J was trimmed by 4 bases and V by 4 bases; bases with no gene match: 2. Germline V gene data show CDR1 as SGHVS and CDR2 as FQNEAQ. Written as DNA, the CDR3 is TGTGCCAGCAGCTCTGACAGGGCAGATACGCAGTATTTT. This translates into CASSSDRADTQYF.

The chain employs TRBV6-1 and TRBJ1-2, with unresolved D. Germline CDR1 is MNHNS and CDR2 is SASEGT. The CDR3 runs to 14 residues. Trimming took 3 bases from V and 2 from J, leaving 10 bases between them. CDR3: CASSDKGGNYGYTF. The CDR3, as DNA: TGTGCCAGCAGTGATAAAGGCGGAAACTATGGCTACACCTTC.